This T cell receptor beta chain came from a study of shared clonotypes between healthy human individuals (dated by TCRdb to 2020 to 2021). About the study as a whole: A few men and a couple of women, aged 18 to 49 years, made up the cohort. For each donor, CD4 naive and CD4 memory were each run on three plates, CD8 naive on two plates, and CD8 memory on one plate. Leukapheresis yielded between about 0.85 and 10 billion PBMCs per donor. To estimate repertoire size and how much clonotype sharing occurs between individuals, the study deeply sequenced the blood TCR repertoires of several healthy adults. To increase sequencing depth and limit assay-specific biases, TCR repertoire library preparation and sequencing were carried out by different laboratories using diverse techniques.

On this clone: Its antigen is not yet known. No per-base quality is available; no much larger clone lies one base away.

Overall study outcomes, separate from this receptor: Sampling was limited to blood, and TCR repertoires in tissue likely differ from TCR repertoires in blood. Even with the large sequencing depth, rarefaction of the sorted-subset datasets indicated that sequencing was incomplete. Estimated clonotype richness was generally larger for naive than for memory subsets. When a handful of donors were compared, the shared fraction of clonotypes was 5% to 6.5% for naive CD4, less than 4% for naive CD8, about 2.4% for memory CD4, and 0.3% to 0.5% for memory CD8. The small number of donors limited the genetic and exposure-history diversity represented. Based on pairwise subsampling, the degree of clonotype sharing among donors was expected to be affected by sequencing depth. Compared with non-shared clonotypes, the clonotypes found in all four sorted-subset donors had higher generation probabilities.

The CDR3 goes from the cysteine to the phenylalanine over 14 residues. Only the CDR3 part of the read is kept: 42 bases, read in frame from the first base. A distance of 10 bases separates the germline ends of V and J, which lose 4 bases and 1 base respectively. CDR1 is given as SNHLY and CDR2 as FYNNEI, both from the germline V gene. Using the deep immunoSEQ assay, TCR CDR3 regions were amplified from genomic DNA by multiplex PCR. Genomic DNA extracted from each cell subset was distributed evenly over all wells of several immunoSEQ 96-well plates, and each plate served as one replicate. For sorted subsets, each replicate PCR was loaded with roughly 0.2 ug genomic DNA, equivalent to 30,000 or so T cell genomes. Purified libraries were measured with a Qubit 3.0 fluorometer, size-checked on a Bioanalyzer 2100, and measured again with the KAPA Library Quantification kit. Every immunoSEQ 96-well plate was sequenced on a dedicated single-read 150-cycle Illumina NextSeq 550 flow cell. In the source study's methods: Because the immunoSEQ output held only junctional sequences and lacked quality scores, the filtering could not match the filtering applied to full-length reads. To assign V/J genes and CDR3, sequences were annotated using PyIR, a Python wrapper for IgBLAST v1.9, with IMGT germline references. Any read was removed if the V/J assignment was weak (E-value above 1e-6), the CDR3 was missing, or the read contained stop codons, out-of-frame junctions, or ambiguous translated residues. V3J clonotypes were defined by identical inferred V gene, J gene, and CDR3 amino acid sequence. Percentage overlap between repertoires was computed as shared unique clonotypes divided by the size of the smaller repertoire. Three approaches were used to assess repertoire richness: RTK rarefaction, the Chao1 estimator, and Recon v2.1 estimates of unobserved clonotypes. Generation probabilities were computed with OLGA for all TCRbeta clonotypes obtained by the gDNA method from four donors. The table was pulled from immuneACCESS by TCRdb, which kept in-frame rearrangements only. Such tables lose some clones; where checked, under half of the loss comes from unresolved V genes, and the rest has no known cause. V, J and clone size reflect that table, while D and trimming were determined from the DNA. The sample includes about 340,000 clones, with less than 85% observed a single time. The ten largest clones represent roughly 10% of the sample.

The donors were healthy, HIV-negative adults who had no recently reported acute infections or vaccinations. Only Caucasian adults living in Nashville, Tennessee, USA were represented among the donors. CD4+ T cells were enriched by magnetic negative selection; naive cells were then positively selected on CD45RA, and the negative fraction formed the memory subset. Blood was obtained by leukapheresis, after which PBMCs were separated by Ficoll-Histopaque density gradient centrifugation and cryopreserved in liquid nitrogen vapor phase. Analytical flow cytometry was used to check the purity and quantity of each magnetically sorted T cell population. Genomic DNA was isolated from every sorted fraction and measured by UV absorbance on a Nanodrop 2000c.

Sequenced sample: memory CD4+ T cells sorted from blood. This sample's cell subset or site label indicates: CD45RA-negative fraction. The V and J genes are TRBV2 and TRBJ1-1; a weak D assignment points to TRBD1 (5 bases agree). The source of this sequence is a man aged 25 to 40 in good health. This receptor has the CDR3 CASSVIGGNTEAFF. The nucleotide sequence is given as TGTGCCAGCAGTGTAATCGGGGGGAACACTGAAGCTTTCTTT.